The 21 T cell receptor beta chains below come from one sample, sequenced in a study of cytomegalovirus exposure and HLA in healthy donors. It was with 60 Vbeta and 13 Jbeta primers that the PCR ran. Data came from immunoSEQ multiplex PCR; TCRdb stores just in-frame clones and leaves some out. This sample has about 150,000 clones, with about 82% found just once. Sequenced: PBMCs. These receptors all stem from a man aged 25 to 40 in good health.

V gene TRBV28 combines with J gene TRBJ1-2; D is perhaps TRBD1 (5 bases). V was shortened by 6 bases and J by 8 bases, with 16 bases between the two germline ends. From germline, CDR1 is MDHEN and CDR2 SYDVKM. The CDR3 extends over 13 amino acids. The DNA of the CDR3 is TGTGCCAGCAGGACACAGGTGCTACGCGGCTACACCTTC. Its translation: CASRTQVLRGYTF.

This chain links TRBV6-1 with TRBJ1-4; TRBD1 agrees at 8 bases. The CDR3 extends over 15 amino acids. Unmatched junction bases numbered 7, after V lost 7 bases and J lost 3 bases. CDR1 is MNHNS, CDR2 SASEGT, per germline. Written as DNA, the CDR3 is TGTGCCAGCACCCTCGGACAGGGTGCTAATGAAAAACTGTTTTTT. This encodes CASTLGQGANEKLFF.

This chain uses TRBV7-9 with TRBJ2-7; TRBD2 aligns across 9 bases. The junction had 9 bases not matched to a gene; V was cut back by 1 base and J by 5 bases. The CDR3 is made up of 16 amino acids. Germline V gives CDR1 SEHNR, CDR2 FQNEAQ (reference sequence). CDR3 in amino acids: CASSLGAGGPPHEQYF. CDR3 coding DNA: TGTGCCAGCAGCTTAGGGGCGGGAGGGCCGCCCCACGAGCAGTACTTC.

This rearrangement joins TRBV6-1 to TRBJ2-5, with TRBD2 as a possible D gene (6 bases). With 2 bases removed from V and 13 bases from J, the gap between germline ends came to 20 bases. The CDR3 loop spans 14 amino acids. Germline V gene sequence: CDR1 MNHNS, CDR2 SASEGT. CDR3 amino acids: CASSEPVVAGLGYF. CDR3 DNA: TGTGCCAGCAGTGAACCGGTGGTGGCGGGACTGGGGTACTTC.

The rearrangement uses TRBV10-2 and TRBJ2-3, with 16 bases lining up with TRBD2. Trimming cost V 7 bases and J 5 bases; bases outside gene matches: 6. Germline CDR1 and CDR2: WSHSY and SAAADI. There are 16 residues in the CDR3. The CDR3 DNA follows: TGCGCCAGCACCTCGGGACTAGCGGGAGGGTTAGATACGCAGTATTTT. It translates to CASTSGLAGGLDTQYF.

This clone was recorded a few times. V usage is TRBV5-4 and J usage is TRBJ2-2, with D perhaps matching TRBD2 (5 bases). Deletions cut 4 bases from V and 8 bases from J, with 6 bases between. The germline V gene has CDR1 SGHNT and CDR2 YYREEE (reference sequence). This CDR3 region has 11 residues. The CDR3 nucleotides read TGTGCCAGCAGCCCGGGGGGGGAGCTGTTTTTT. Translation: CASSPGGELFF.

The chain's CDR3 is CASSVVVSSGNTIYF. In DNA form, the CDR3 reads TGTGCCAGCAGCGTAGTTGTCAGCTCTGGAAACACCATATATTTT. The rearrangement joins TRBV9 to TRBJ1-3; D uncertain. CDR3 length: 15 residues. Germline CDR1 SGDLS, CDR2 YYNGEE. Trimming left V 0 bases short and J 0 bases short, with 7 bases between. The variable domain in full, completed from reference TRBV9 and TRBJ1-3, reads DSGVTQTPKHLITATGQRVTLRCSPRSGDLSVYWYQQSLDQGLQFLIQYYNGEERAKGNILERFSAQQFPDLHSELNLSSLELGDSALYFCASSVVVSSGNTIYFGEGSWLTVV.

The chain recombines TRBV11-3 with TRBJ2-2; 9 positions agree with TRBD1. Losses at the gene ends were 4 bases for V and 5 bases for J; bases not matched to a gene: 8. The CDR3 covers 16 residues. Germline V gives CDR1 SGHNT, CDR2 YENEEA. In DNA form, the CDR3 reads TGTGCCAGCAGCTCCTACAGGGGGCGAAAGACCGGGGAGCTGTTTTTT. Its translation is CASSSYRGRKTGELFF.

The rearrangement uses TRBV30 and TRBJ1-1; TRBD1 might be the D (5 bases). Germline assignment: CDR1 GTSNPN and CDR2 SVGIG (reference sequence). This CDR3 has 12 residues. Trimming took 4 bases from V and 3 from J, leaving 9 bases between them. In DNA, the CDR3 is TGTGCCTGGACAGGGTCCGACACTGAAGCTTTCTTT. It yields the protein CAWTGSDTEAFF.

The genes are TRBV6-1 and TRBJ1-1; D is unclear. The germline V gene has CDR1 MNHNS and CDR2 SASEGT. This CDR3 is built from 13 residues. Trimming pared 4 bases from V and 1 base from J, leaving 7 bases between. CDR3 loop: CASSAGKNTEAFF. CDR3 coding DNA: TGTGCCAGCAGTGCTGGCAAGAACACTGAAGCTTTCTTT.

This clone was counted a few times. The J gene is TRBJ2-7, the V gene TRBV29-1; 11 nucleotides agree with TRBD2. The trim removed 5 bases at V and 3 bases at J, leaving 3 bases unmatched. The CDR3 is 13 amino acids. Per the germline V gene, CDR1 is SQVTM and CDR2 is ANQGSEA. This chain's CDR3 is CSVLTSGIYEQYF. The DNA for the CDR3 is TGCAGCGTTTTGACTAGCGGGATCTACGAGCAGTACTTC.

The chain links TRBV18 to TRBJ1-1; 9 bases match TRBD1. The V and J ends lost 2 bases and 4 bases, in that order; junction bases with no gene match: 2. The CDR3 has 14 residues. CDR1 and CDR2 (germline): KGHSH, LQKENI. CDR3 sequence: CASSPMGQGTEAFF. In DNA form, the CDR3 reads TGTGCCAGCTCACCAATGGGACAGGGCACTGAAGCTTTCTTT.

This rearrangement joins TRBV7-2 to TRBJ2-7; 9 nucleotides line up with TRBD2. The CDR3 covers 16 residues. The junction had 10 bases not matched to a gene; V was cut back by 7 bases and J by 0 bases. Germline assignment: CDR1 SGHTA and CDR2 FQGNSA. The CDR3 loop is CASTLGLSGSSYEQYF. CDR3 in DNA: TGTGCCAGCACTCTAGGTCTTAGCGGGAGCTCCTACGAGCAGTACTTC.

This rearrangement joins TRBV5-1 to TRBJ1-5, with D perhaps matching TRBD1 (5 bases). Trimming cost V 0 bases and J 7 bases, with 11 bases left between them. Germline V gene sequence: CDR1 SGHRS, CDR2 YFSETQ. CDR3 length: 14 amino acids. CDR3 loop: CASSLGMGGQPQHF. DNA for the CDR3: TGCGCCAGCAGCTTGGGGATGGGGGGGCAGCCCCAGCATTTT.

The chain couples TRBV4-1 to TRBJ1-5, with D maybe TRBD1 (6 bases). Germline loops: CDR1 MGHRA, CDR2 YSYEKL. The germline V and J ends were trimmed by 0 bases and 9 bases, with 15 bases remaining between them. The CDR3 covers 15 residues. The CDR3 DNA follows: TGCGCCAGCAGCCAAGATTCGCGGACAGCTTTGCCCCAGCATTTT. Its protein is CASSQDSRTALPQHF.

The CDR3 is CAISESSYNEQFF. The CDR3 DNA reads TGTGCCATCAGTGAGTCGTCTTACAATGAGCAGTTCTTC. V is TRBV10-3 and J is TRBJ2-1; D unclear. CDR1 and CDR2 (germline): ENHRY, SYGVKD. Trimming took 0 bases from V and 4 from J, leaving 4 bases between them. The CDR3 is 13 residues long.

The chain uses TRBV15 and TRBJ2-7; D is perhaps TRBD1 (5 bases). V gave up 0 bases and J gave up 0 bases, with 9 bases separating them. The CDR3 contains 15 residues. The germline gives CDR1 LNHNV, CDR2 YYDKDF (reference sequence). The CDR3 nucleotides are TGTGCCACCAGCAGAGATGGGGCTAGCTCCTACGAGCAGTACTTC. It is translated as CATSRDGASSYEQYF.

This clone has more than one count but fewer than ten. The V gene is TRBV10-3, the J gene TRBJ2-1; TRBD2 matches at 10 bases. The CDR3 covers 14 residues. V trimming: 7 bases; J trimming: 6 bases; junction bases outside the gene matches: 6. The germline gives CDR1 ENHRY, CDR2 SYGVKD. This CDR3 is CAIKGTSATNEQFF. DNA for the CDR3: TGTGCCATCAAGGGGACTAGCGCAACCAATGAGCAGTTCTTC.

CDR3 residues: CASSLVGVGGTQYF. The CDR3 DNA is TGTGCCAGCAGCTTAGTTGGGGTCGGGGGTACGCAGTATTTT. The chain combines TRBV7-8 with TRBJ2-3; the D gene is possibly TRBD2 (6 bases). CDR1 SGHVS and CDR2 FQNEAQ come from the germline V gene. V was clipped by 1 base and J by 8 bases, with 13 bases between them. The CDR3 is 14 amino acids.

There are a few counts of this clone. V and J are TRBV28 and TRBJ2-5; no clear D. V was pared by 8 bases and J by 5 bases, with 9 bases between. Germline V gives CDR1 MDHEN, CDR2 SYDVKM. CDR3 length: 11 residues. CDR3 DNA: TGTGCCAGCTCGGGTATCGAGACCCAGTACTTC. Its protein is CASSGIETQYF.

V usage is TRBV7-8 and J usage is TRBJ1-3; D may be TRBD1 (6 bases). CDR1 SGHVS and CDR2 FQNEAQ come from the germline V gene. V gave up 8 bases and J gave up 0 bases, with 17 bases separating them. The CDR3 totals 16 residues. The chain's CDR3 is CASLTGGQISGNTIYF. In DNA, the CDR3 is TGTGCCAGCCTCACGGGTGGACAGATCTCTGGAAACACCATATATTTT.